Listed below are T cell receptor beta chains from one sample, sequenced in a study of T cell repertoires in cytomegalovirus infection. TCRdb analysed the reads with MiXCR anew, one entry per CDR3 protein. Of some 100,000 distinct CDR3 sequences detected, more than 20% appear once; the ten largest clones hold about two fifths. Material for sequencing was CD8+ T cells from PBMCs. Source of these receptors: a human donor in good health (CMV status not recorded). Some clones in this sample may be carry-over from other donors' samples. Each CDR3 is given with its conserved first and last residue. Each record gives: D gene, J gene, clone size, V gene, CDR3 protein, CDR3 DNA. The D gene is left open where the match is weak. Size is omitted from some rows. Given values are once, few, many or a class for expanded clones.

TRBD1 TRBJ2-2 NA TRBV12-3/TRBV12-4 CASSRQGGLYTGELFF TGTGCCAGCAGCAGACAGGGGGGGCTTTACACCGGGGAGCTGTTTTTT
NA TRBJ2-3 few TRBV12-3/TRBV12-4 CASSLKAGTDTQYF TGTGCCAGCAGTTTAAAAGCGGGCACAGATACGCAGTATTTT
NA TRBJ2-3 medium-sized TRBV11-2 CASSSEREAFTDTQYF TGTGCCAGCAGCTCGGAGCGAGAAGCTTTCACAGATACGCAGTATTTT
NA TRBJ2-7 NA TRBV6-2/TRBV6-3 CASSYSPGDSSYEQYF TGTGCCAGCAGTTACTCTCCGGGGGACAGCTCCTACGAGCAGTACTTC
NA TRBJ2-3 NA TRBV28 CASSSDSRSDTQYF TGTGCCAGCAGCTCGGACAGTCGGTCAGATACGCAGTATTTT
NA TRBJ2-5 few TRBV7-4 CASSGKARETQYF TGTGCCAGCAGCGGCAAGGCTCGGGAGACCCAGTACTTC
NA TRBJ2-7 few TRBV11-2 CASSGTEQYF TGTGCCAGCAGTGGGACCGAGCAGTACTTC
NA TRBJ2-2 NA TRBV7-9 CASSLSSPGGGELFF TGTGCCAGCAGCTTATCGTCCCCCGGGGGCGGGGAGCTGTTTTTT
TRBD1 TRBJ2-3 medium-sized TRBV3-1 CASSQDPGTGSRPDTQYF TGTGCCAGCAGCCAAGACCCCGGGACAGGGTCCCGCCCAGATACGCAGTATTTT
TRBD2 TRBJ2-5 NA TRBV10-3 CAISDPGLAGDIQETQYF TGTGCCATCAGTGATCCGGGACTAGCGGGTGATATTCAAGAGACCCAGTACTTC
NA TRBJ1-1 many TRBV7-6 CASSSLDTEAFF TGTGCCAGCAGCTCCCTCGACACTGAAGCTTTCTTT
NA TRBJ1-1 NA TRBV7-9 CASSLAVMNTEAFF TGTGCCAGCAGCTTAGCTGTCATGAACACTGAAGCTTTCTTT
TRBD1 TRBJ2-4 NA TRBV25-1 CASIGPGQGGNIQYF TGTGCCAGCATCGGACCGGGACAGGGGGGAAACATTCAGTACTTC
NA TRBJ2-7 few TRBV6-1 CATEDPDRAPFNEQYF TGTGCCACCGAAGACCCCGACCGGGCCCCGTTCAACGAGCAGTACTTC
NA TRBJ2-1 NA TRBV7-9 CASSAPRNEQFF TGTGCCAGCAGCGCGCCTCGCAATGAGCAGTTCTTC
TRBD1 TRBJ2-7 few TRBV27 CASSLTGGSYEQYF TGTGCCAGCAGTTTAACAGGGGGCTCCTACGAGCAGTACTTC
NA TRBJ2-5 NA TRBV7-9 CASMVRGIAETQYF TGTGCCAGCATGGTCCGGGGGATCGCGGAGACCCAGTACTTC
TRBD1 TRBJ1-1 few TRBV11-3 CASSPPRTGSTEAFF TGTGCCAGCAGCCCGCCCCGGACAGGGAGTACTGAAGCTTTCTTT
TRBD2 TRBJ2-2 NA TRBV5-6 CASSLALAGNTGELFF TGTGCCAGCAGCTTGGCGTTAGCGGGGAACACCGGGGAGCTGTTTTTT
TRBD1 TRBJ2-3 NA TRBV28 CASSLSGQGGSDTQYF TGTGCCAGCAGTTTGTCGGGACAGGGCGGATCAGATACGCAGTATTTT
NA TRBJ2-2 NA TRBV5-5 CASSHRSAGELFF TGTGCCAGCAGCCACAGATCTGCCGGGGAGCTGTTTTTT
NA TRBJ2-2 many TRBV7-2 CASSLVGGMTVTGNTGELFF TGTGCCAGCAGCTTAGTCGGGGGAATGACAGTAACGGGTAACACCGGGGAGCTGTTTTTT
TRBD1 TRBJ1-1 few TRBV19 CASSIRDSLNTEAFF TGTGCCAGTAGTATCCGGGACAGCTTGAACACTGAAGCTTTCTTT
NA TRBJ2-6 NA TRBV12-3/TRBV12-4 CASSPPSGSGANVLTF TGTGCCAGCAGTCCTCCATCAGGGTCTGGGGCCAACGTCCTGACTTTC
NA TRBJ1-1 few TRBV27 CASSRVSGTEAFF TGTGCCAGCAGTCGAGTTTCGGGAACTGAAGCTTTCTTT
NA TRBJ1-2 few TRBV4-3 CASSQGYRVDYGYTF TGCGCCAGCAGCCAAGGGTACAGGGTGGACTATGGCTACACCTTC
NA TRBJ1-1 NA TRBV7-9 CASSISGTEAFF TGTGCCAGCAGCATCTCGGGCACTGAAGCTTTCTTT
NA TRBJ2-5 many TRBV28 CASSFGLRRAQYF TGTGCCAGCAGTTTTGGGCTTCGGCGGGCCCAGTACTTC
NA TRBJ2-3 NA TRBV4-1 CASSQDRGTDTQYF TGCGCCAGCAGCCAAGATAGGGGGACAGATACGCAGTATTTT
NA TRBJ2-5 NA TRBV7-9 CASSVELGAQTAQYF TGTGCCAGCAGCGTTGAGCTGGGGGCCCAAACGGCCCAGTACTTC
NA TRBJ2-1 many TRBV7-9 CASSPENVHNEQFF TGTGCCAGCAGCCCTGAAAACGTCCACAATGAGCAGTTCTTC
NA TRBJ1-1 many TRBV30 CAWSHSANTEAFF TGTGCCTGGTCCCACAGCGCGAACACTGAAGCTTTCTTT
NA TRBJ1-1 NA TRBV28 CASSLSGGENTEAFF TGTGCCAGCAGTTTATCTGGCGGAGAGAACACTGAAGCTTTCTTT
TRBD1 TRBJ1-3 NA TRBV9 CASSVAGGHTIYF TGTGCCAGCAGCGTAGCAGGGGGCCACACCATATATTTT
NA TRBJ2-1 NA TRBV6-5 CASSYSYSGSRGEQFF TGTGCCAGCAGTTACTCGTATTCCGGGAGTAGGGGTGAGCAGTTCTTC
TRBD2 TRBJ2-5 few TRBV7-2 CASSRRGGGEETQYF TGTGCCAGCAGCAGAAGGGGTGGGGGGGAAGAGACCCAGTACTTC
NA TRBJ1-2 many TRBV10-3 CAINGGAGYGYTF TGTGCCATCAATGGGGGCGCCGGCTATGGCTACACCTTC
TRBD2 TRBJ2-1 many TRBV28 CASSSGTSSGEQFF TGTGCCAGCAGCTCCGGGACTAGTTCGGGTGAGCAGTTCTTC
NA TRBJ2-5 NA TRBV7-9 CASSLSSPETQYF TGTGCCAGCAGCTTATCTAGTCCGGAGACCCAGTACTTC
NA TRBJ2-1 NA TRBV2 CASRKGSGNLSEQFF TGTGCCAGCAGGAAAGGGAGCGGCAATCTCTCGGAGCAGTTCTTC
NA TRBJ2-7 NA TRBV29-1 CSAGGDLAEQYF TGCAGCGCCGGCGGGGATCTAGCCGAGCAGTACTTC
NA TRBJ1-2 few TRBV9 CASSVGSAPYGYTF TGTGCCAGCAGCGTAGGGTCCGCCCCCTATGGCTACACCTTC
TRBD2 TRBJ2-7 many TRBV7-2 CASSLVPSGTSYEQYF TGTGCCAGCAGCTTAGTCCCTAGCGGGACCTCCTACGAGCAGTACTTC
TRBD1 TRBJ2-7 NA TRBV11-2 CASSLYPLGQGTFYEQYF TGTGCCAGCAGCTTATACCCCTTAGGACAGGGGACTTTCTACGAGCAGTACTTC
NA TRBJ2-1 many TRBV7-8 CASSLGAFEQFF TGTGCCAGCAGCTTGGGGGCCTTTGAGCAGTTCTTC
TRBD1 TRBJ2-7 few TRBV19 CASSPRDRHEQYF TGTGCCAGTAGCCCCCGGGACAGACACGAGCAGTACTTC
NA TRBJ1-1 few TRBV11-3 CASSGQDTEAFF TGTGCCAGCAGCGGCCAGGACACTGAAGCTTTCTTT
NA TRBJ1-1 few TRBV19 CASSMGALNTEAFF TGTGCCAGTAGCATGGGGGCCTTGAACACTGAAGCTTTCTTT
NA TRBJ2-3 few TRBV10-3 CAISESTDTQYF TGTGCCATCAGTGAGTCCACAGATACGCAGTATTTT
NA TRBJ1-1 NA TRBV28 CASNFWNTEAFF TGTGCCAGCAATTTTTGGAACACTGAAGCTTTCTTT